The 5 T cell receptor beta chains below were found in one sample sequenced in a study of blood T cells in healthy people across ages. The second PCR ran roughly 6 to 11 cycles with a sample-barcoded 5' primer and J-beta primers. TCRdb re-analysed the 5' RACE reads in MiXCR, keeping a single row per CDR3 protein. The repertoire includes fewer than 900,000 distinct CDR3 sequences, 40% to 45% of them detected once, and approximately 22% sits in the top ten. The sample taken for sequencing was blood. The origin of the receptors is a woman in her fifties or sixties in good health.

Only a few counts were recorded for this clonotype. The chain carries TRBV12-3 or TRBV12-4 and TRBJ1-6; perhaps TRBD1 as D (5 bases). This CDR3 has 15 amino acids. V was trimmed by 7 bases and J by 5 bases, leaving 15 bases between them. Here the CDR3 reads CASTPGTDHNSPLHF. CDR3 nucleotides: TGTGCCAGCACCCCAGGGACGGACCATAATTCACCCCTCCACTTT.

This clonotype was observed a few times. The rearrangement joins TRBV11-2 to TRBJ2-7, with 14 bases matching TRBD2. The junction had 7 bases not matched to a gene; V was cut back by 3 bases and J by 3 bases. Germline V gene sequence: CDR1 SGHAT, CDR2 FQNNGV. The CDR3 has 17 amino acids. The CDR3: CASSFGRLAGGNYEQYF. The DNA of the CDR3 is TGTGCCAGCAGCTTCGGGAGACTAGCGGGGGGGAACTACGAGCAGTACTTC.

The rearrangement joins TRBV9 to TRBJ2-7, with D perhaps TRBD2 (6 bases). V was pared by 2 bases and J by 7 bases, with 19 bases between. Germline V CDR1 and CDR2: SGDLS, YYNGEE. CDR3 length: 15 amino acids. The CDR3: CASSVGDGRYNEQYF. Here the CDR3 DNA reads TGTGCCAGCAGCGTCGGAGACGGGAGATACAATGAGCAGTACTTC.

CDR3 sequence reads: CAGRQGEDTEAFF. The CDR3 DNA reads TGCGCCGGACGACAGGGGGAGGACACTGAAGCTTTCTTT. The chain couples TRBV5-1 to TRBJ1-1, with TRBD1 matching 9 bases. The CDR3 totals 13 residues. The V gene's germline CDR1 is SGHRS and CDR2 YFSETQ. J gave up 3 bases and V 10 bases, and 7 bases lay outside the gene matches.

A word on this clonotype: It may be a read error: a sequence one base away is much more abundant. The rearrangement joins TRBV18 to TRBJ2-1, with 7 bases lining up with TRBD2. The CDR3 extends over 13 amino acids. Germline V gives CDR1 KGHSH, CDR2 LQKENI. The CDR3 sequence is CACSPGTNNEQFF. The CDR3, as DNA: TGTGCCTGCTCACCCGGGACTAACAATGAGCAGTTCTTC.